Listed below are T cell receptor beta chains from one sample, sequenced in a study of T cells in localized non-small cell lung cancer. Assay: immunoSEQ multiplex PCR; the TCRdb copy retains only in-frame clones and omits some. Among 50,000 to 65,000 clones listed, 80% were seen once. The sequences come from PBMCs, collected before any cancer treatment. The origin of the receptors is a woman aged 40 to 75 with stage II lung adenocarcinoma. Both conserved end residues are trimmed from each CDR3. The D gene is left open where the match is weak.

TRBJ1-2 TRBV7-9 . ASSLDGIYGYT
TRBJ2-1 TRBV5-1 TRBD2 ASSPTSGVSSYNEQF
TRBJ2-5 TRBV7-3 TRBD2 ASSPTSGGPRTQY
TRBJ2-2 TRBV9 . ASSVPGRGTDTGELF
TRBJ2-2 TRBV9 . ASSVLGVPNTGELF
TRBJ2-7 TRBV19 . ASSMGRGLSYEQY
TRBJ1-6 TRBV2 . ASTESRTSSPLH
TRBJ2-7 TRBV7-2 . ASSLIRSYEQY
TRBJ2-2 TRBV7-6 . ASSLFRRSRRNTGELF
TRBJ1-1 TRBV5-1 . ASSLPEGQSGEAF
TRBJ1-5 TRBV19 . ASTVGISNQPQH
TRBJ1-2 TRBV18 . ASSRQAPGDGYT
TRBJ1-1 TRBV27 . ASTEVGGTEAF
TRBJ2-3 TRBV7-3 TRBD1 ASSLQGGSATDTQY
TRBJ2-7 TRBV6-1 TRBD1 ASRSDRGEQY
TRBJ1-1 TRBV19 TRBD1 ASSSGTGGANEAF
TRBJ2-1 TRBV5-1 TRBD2 ASSLPGGSYNEQF
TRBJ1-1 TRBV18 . ASSPPNGEKAF
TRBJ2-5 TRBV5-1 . ASSSGRGAEETQY
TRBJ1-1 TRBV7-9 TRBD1 ASSAGQAREAF
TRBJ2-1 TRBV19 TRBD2 ASSTSTSGGVGNEQF
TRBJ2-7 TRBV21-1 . ASSSSPDRDDCYEQY
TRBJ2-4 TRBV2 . ASTGQKLAKNIQY
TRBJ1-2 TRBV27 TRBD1 ASSFLSRTGNYGYT
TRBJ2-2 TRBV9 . ASSPDGRGPTGELF
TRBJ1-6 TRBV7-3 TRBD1 ASSPTGARSPLH
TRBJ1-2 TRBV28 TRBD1 ASYRQGYGYT
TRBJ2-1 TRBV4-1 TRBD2 ASSHGGGATEQF
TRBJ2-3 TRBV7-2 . ASSFGSFTDTQY
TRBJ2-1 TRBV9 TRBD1 ASNRQGLADEQF
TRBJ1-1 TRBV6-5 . ASSLQKEAF
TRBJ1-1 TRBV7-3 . ASSLTIGLNTEAF
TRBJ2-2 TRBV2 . ASSVWGLAGELF
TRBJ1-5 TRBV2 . ASTGINQPQH
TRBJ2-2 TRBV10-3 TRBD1 AISNFGTGNPGELF
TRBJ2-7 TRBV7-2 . ASSLTGGEQY
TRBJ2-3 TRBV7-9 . ASSLGADTQY
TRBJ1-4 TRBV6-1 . ASGETPDEKLF
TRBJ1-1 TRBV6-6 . ASATGASGTEAF
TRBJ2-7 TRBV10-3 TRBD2 AISENIGRYEQY
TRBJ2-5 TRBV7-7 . ASSLTGPKETQY
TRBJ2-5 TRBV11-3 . ASSLVRRAGETQY
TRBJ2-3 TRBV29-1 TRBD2 SVMPGGVLTNTQY
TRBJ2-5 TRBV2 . ASSDYGGETQY
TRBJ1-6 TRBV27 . ASTTIRGGSDSPLH
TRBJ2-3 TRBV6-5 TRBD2 ASSPGGSTDTQY
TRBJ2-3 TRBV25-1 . ASSDLDTQY
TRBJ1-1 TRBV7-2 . ASSLGGTVNTEAF
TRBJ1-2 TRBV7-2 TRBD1 ASSSGQGRNYGYT
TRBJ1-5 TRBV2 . ASSVYSNQPQH
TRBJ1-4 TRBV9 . ASSVTAATNEKLF
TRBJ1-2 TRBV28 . ASSPGGRGSYGYT
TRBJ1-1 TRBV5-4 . ASSFDVNTEAF
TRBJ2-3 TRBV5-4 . ASSSRQDASTDTQY
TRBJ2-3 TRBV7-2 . ASSLEGGTFTDTQY
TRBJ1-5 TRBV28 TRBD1 ASRTDRGNSNQPQH
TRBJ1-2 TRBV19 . ASRKSRGYT
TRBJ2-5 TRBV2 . ASSEGVGETQY
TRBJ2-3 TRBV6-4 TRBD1 ASSDGTGTDTQY